This T cell receptor beta chain stems from a study of blood T cell repertoires in COVID-19. Overall study context: Samples representing acute and convalescent COVID-19 were sourced from the United States, Italy and Spain. PBMCs, B-cell-depleted T cells, or T cells provided the cDNA or gDNA that made up the material.

Trimming took 8 bases from V and 2 from J; bases not matched to a gene: 3. Germline V gives CDR1 SGHTA, CDR2 FQGTGA. The CDR3 runs to 14 residues. Study processing details: Using reference gene primer amplification, nucleated cell counts were estimated. Method: immunoSEQ multiplex PCR; TCRdb's copy keeps in-frame clones and lacks some. V and J calls and clone size are as listed in that table; D and trimming were resolved from the DNA. The repertoire holds under 45,000 clones, with 70% to 80% as singletons. This chain links TRBV7-3 with TRBJ2-1, with 10 bases lining up with TRBD2. The source is a woman in her 70s with acute or convalescent COVID-19. The sequencing sample was made of peripheral blood. The CDR3 here is CASGLAGAYNEQFF. The CDR3 nucleotides are TGTGCCAGCGGGCTAGCGGGAGCCTACAATGAGCAGTTCTTC.